A selection of T cell receptor beta chains follows, all from one sample in a study of cytomegalovirus exposure and HLA in healthy donors. Assay: immunoSEQ multiplex PCR; the TCRdb copy retains only in-frame clones and omits some. Its table records some 110,000 clones. Specimen: PBMCs. Receptor source: a man aged 30 to 39 in good health and CMV-seronegative. Both conserved end residues are part of each CDR3. The D gene is left open where the match is weak. Size is stated for part of the rows, as once, few or many counts, or as a class when the clone is expanded.

d_call	j_call	v_call	clone_size	cdr3_nt	cdr3_aa
.	TRBJ1-5	TRBV7-6	.	TGTGCCAGCAGCTTAGGAGGGTCTAGCAATCAGCCCCAGCATTTT	CASSLGGSSNQPQHF
.	TRBJ2-2	TRBV7-2	.	TGTGCCAGCAGCTTAGGGAGGACCGGGGAGCTGTTTTTT	CASSLGRTGELFF
TRBD2	TRBJ2-3	TRBV7-2	.	TGTGCCAGCAGCTTAGCGTTCATAGCGGGGGGGCAGGGAACGCAGTATTTT	CASSLAFIAGGQGTQYF
TRBD1	TRBJ1-4	TRBV5-4	.	TGTGCCAGCAGCTTGGGGGGGACAGAGAATGAAAAACTGTTTTTT	CASSLGGTENEKLFF
.	TRBJ1-6	TRBV14	.	TGTGCCAGCAGCCCCAGAGGAAGTTCACCCCTCCACTTT	CASSPRGSSPLHF
.	TRBJ1-5	TRBV7-2	medium-sized	TGTGCCAGCAGCTTAGACGGGGGTATCGGACCCCAGCATTTT	CASSLDGGIGPQHF
TRBD1	TRBJ2-7	TRBV7-2	.	TGTGCCAGCAGCAGGGACAGGCTCTACGAGCAGTACTTC	CASSRDRLYEQYF
TRBD1	TRBJ1-5	TRBV19	.	TGTGCCAGTAGTATGGGCTACAGGGGAAATCAGCCCCAGCATTTT	CASSMGYRGNQPQHF
.	TRBJ2-6	TRBV7-9	.	TGTGCCAGCAGCTCCTGGATCAGGGTGAGCGGGGCCAACGTCCTGACTTTC	CASSSWIRVSGANVLTF
.	TRBJ2-1	TRBV2	.	TGTGCCAGCAGTGTCGTTGGTCCCGGGTTTAACAATGAGCAGTTCTTC	CASSVVGPGFNNEQFF
.	TRBJ1-1	TRBV19	.	TGTGCCAGTAGTACCTCCCCCCGTGGACGGACAAGAAGCGCTGAAGCTTTCTTT	CASSTSPRGRTRSAEAFF
TRBD1	TRBJ2-5	TRBV5-4	.	TGTGCCAGCAGCCAGACAGGGGCGAAAGAGACCCAGTACTTC	CASSQTGAKETQYF
TRBD1	TRBJ2-7	TRBV5-1	.	TGCGCCAGCAGCACCAAGGCGGCAGGGGGCTTTTACGAGCAGTACTTC	CASSTKAAGGFYEQYF
TRBD2	TRBJ2-1	TRBV7-2	.	TGTGCCAGCAGTCTAGCCAGCGGGGGCTACAATGAGCAGTTCTTC	CASSLASGGYNEQFF
.	TRBJ1-1	TRBV19	.	TGTGCCAGTAGTTGGGCAGATAACATGAACACTGAAGCTTTCTTT	CASSWADNMNTEAFF
.	TRBJ2-7	TRBV2	.	TGTGCCAGCAGGCGCCGGGACACCTTCTACGAGCAGTACTTC	CASRRRDTFYEQYF
TRBD1	TRBJ1-5	TRBV6-4	.	TGTGCCAGCAGTGAACAGGGGTGGGATCAGCCCCAGCATTTT	CASSEQGWDQPQHF
.	TRBJ1-1	TRBV20-1	.	TGCAGTGCCACAGGGTACACTGAAGCTTTCTTT	CSATGYTEAFF
.	TRBJ1-1	TRBV7-9	.	TGTGCCAGCAGCCCCCGGACAGCTACGAACACTGAAGCTTTCTTT	CASSPRTATNTEAFF
TRBD1	TRBJ2-1	TRBV7-2	.	TGTGCCAGCAGCCAGCAGGGGGCGATGGGGCACAATGAGCAGTTCTTC	CASSQQGAMGHNEQFF
.	TRBJ2-5	TRBV11-3	.	TGTGCCAGCAGCTCAGGGGCGGCAGACCAAGAGACCCAGTACTTC	CASSSGAADQETQYF
.	TRBJ1-1	TRBV27	.	TGTGCCAGTAGTCGGTTGGACAGGAACACTGAAGCTTTCTTT	CASSRLDRNTEAFF
.	TRBJ2-3	TRBV19	.	TGTGCCAGTAGTATAGGAGGCAGGGTGACAGATACGCAGTATTTT	CASSIGGRVTDTQYF
.	TRBJ2-7	TRBV6-1	.	TGTGCCAGCAGTGATAAGGGGTATCGCCACGAGCAGTACTTC	CASSDKGYRHEQYF
.	TRBJ1-2	TRBV5-6	.	TGTGCCAGCAGCTCTACAGGCAACGGTGGCTATGGCTACACCTTC	CASSSTGNGGYGYTF
.	TRBJ1-2	TRBV9	.	TGTGCCAGCAGCGTCGAGGGTTACAACTATGGCTACACCTTC	CASSVEGYNYGYTF
.	TRBJ1-4	TRBV16	.	TGTGCCAGCAGCCGCCGGGCCCAGGGCGAAAAACTGTTTTTT	CASSRRAQGEKLFF
TRBD2	TRBJ2-3	TRBV6-5	.	TGTGCCAGCAGTTCCGTCGCGGGGGGGTTCGGGGATACGCAGTATTTT	CASSSVAGGFGDTQYF
.	TRBJ1-2	TRBV4-1	.	TGCGCCAGCAGCCAAGATCCGACAGAAGGCAGGAGCTGGGTCTACACCTTC	CASSQDPTEGRSWVYTF
TRBD1	TRBJ2-7	TRBV5-6	.	TGTGCCAGCAGCGTGGGACAGCCCTACGAGCAGTACTTC	CASSVGQPYEQYF
.	TRBJ2-7	TRBV6-5	.	TGTGCCAGCAGTTCCCCCGGGACTGTCCCCTACGAGCAGTACTTC	CASSSPGTVPYEQYF
.	TRBJ1-1	TRBV7-8	.	TGTGCCAGCACCCCCCCCCGGGAGTACACTGAAGCTTTCTTT	CASTPPREYTEAFF
.	TRBJ1-1	TRBV27	.	TGTGCCAGCAGTCTCCGACAGCCAAACACTGAAGCTTTCTTT	CASSLRQPNTEAFF
.	TRBJ2-3	TRBV11-3	.	TGTGCCAGCAGCGGAGGGGGGGGGACAGATACGCAGTATTTT	CASSGGGGTDTQYF
TRBD2	TRBJ2-1	TRBV19	.	TGTGCCAGTAGTAGGGGACTAGCGGGGGGACTATACAATGAGCAGTTCTTC	CASSRGLAGGLYNEQFF
TRBD1	TRBJ2-4	TRBV2	.	TGTGCCAGCCTCAAAAGGACGGATCCCTGGGGACAGGGGGACATTCAGTACTTC	CASLKRTDPWGQGDIQYF
.	TRBJ2-2	TRBV4-1	.	TGCGCCAGCAGCCAAGGGGGGACTGTGAACACCGGGGAGCTGTTTTTT	CASSQGGTVNTGELFF
TRBD1	TRBJ1-3	TRBV5-1	.	TGCGCCAGCAGCTTGGAGGGGGCGTCTGGAAACACCATATATTTT	CASSLEGASGNTIYF
.	TRBJ2-7	TRBV4-2	.	TGTGCCAGCAGCCAATCCAGGGGTTACGAGCAGCACTTC	CASSQSRGYEQHF
.	TRBJ1-5	TRBV30	.	TGTGCCTGGAGTGTTTCCTCTCTAGGTCAGCCCCAGCATTTT	CAWSVSSLGQPQHF
TRBD1	TRBJ1-5	TRBV28	.	TGTGCCAGCAGGGAGGGGGCCTTGAATCAGCCCCAGCATTTT	CASREGALNQPQHF
TRBD1	TRBJ1-5	TRBV7-8	.	TGTGCCAGCAGTCTGAGGACAGGGATCGGCAATCAGCCCCAGCATTTT	CASSLRTGIGNQPQHF
TRBD1	TRBJ1-2	TRBV6-1	.	TGTGCCAGCAGGAACAGGGGAACTAACTATGGCTACATCTTC	CASRNRGTNYGYIF
TRBD2	TRBJ2-7	TRBV7-9	.	TGTGCCAGCAGCTGGACTAGCCAGGGAGAGCAGTACTTC	CASSWTSQGEQYF
.	TRBJ2-6	TRBV7-2	.	TGTGCCAGCGCGCGGGGGGCCAACGTCCTGACTTTC	CASARGANVLTF
TRBD2	TRBJ2-3	TRBV2	.	TGTGCCAGCAGGGCCGGACTAGCGGGGAACACAGATACGCAGTATTTT	CASRAGLAGNTDTQYF
TRBD1	TRBJ1-5	TRBV19	.	TGTGCCAGTATTGAAGCCAGGGGGGCCCCAGGTCAGCCCCAGCATTTT	CASIEARGAPGQPQHF
TRBD2	TRBJ2-2	TRBV5-5	.	TGTGCCAGCAGCTTGGAGCCACACCGGGGGGCCGGGGAGCTGTTTTTT	CASSLEPHRGAGELFF
.	TRBJ1-6	TRBV5-1	.	TGCGCCAGCCGGGGGGCAGGGAGCAGGGTGGAATCACCCCTCCACTTT	CASRGAGSRVESPLHF
.	TRBJ1-3	TRBV27	.	TGTGCCAGCAGTTCACTGGGCCAGGGGACGGACACCATATATTTT	CASSSLGQGTDTIYF
.	TRBJ2-7	TRBV5-1	.	TGCGCCAGCAGCACCGCGGGGTACGAGCAGTACTTC	CASSTAGYEQYF
TRBD2	TRBJ2-3	TRBV29-1	.	TGCAGCGTTGAAGCGGGGGGGACAGATACGCAGTATTTT	CSVEAGGTDTQYF
.	TRBJ1-1	TRBV2	.	TGTGCCAGCACCCTGCAATCAAGCAGGCCCGCGGGGGGCACTGAAGCTTTCTTT	CASTLQSSRPAGGTEAFF
TRBD1	TRBJ1-1	TRBV6-5	.	TGTGCCAGCAGACGACAGGGGGCCCGTGGGACTGAAGCTTTCTTT	CASRRQGARGTEAFF
TRBD1	TRBJ1-1	TRBV5-1	.	TGCGCCAGCAGCTTCCTAGACAGGGGGCGGAACACTGAAGCTTTCTTT	CASSFLDRGRNTEAFF
.	TRBJ2-7	TRBV28	.	TGTGCCAGCAGTTTAGTGGCCAGCTACGAGCAGTACTTC	CASSLVASYEQYF
TRBD2	TRBJ2-3	TRBV30	.	TGTGCCTGGAGTGTGACTAGCGGGGGTGTAGATACGCAGTATTTT	CAWSVTSGGVDTQYF
.	TRBJ1-6	TRBV30	.	TGTGCCTGGAGTCCCCGGGGGGCCAGGATGAATTCACCCCTCCACTTT	CAWSPRGARMNSPLHF
.	TRBJ2-6	TRBV6-6	.	TGTGCCAGCAGTTACCTTACAGGGTCTGGGGCCAACGTCCTGACTTTC	CASSYLTGSGANVLTF
TRBD1	TRBJ2-1	TRBV15	.	TGTGCCACCAGCAGACAGGGGGCGATCCCAGAAAATGAGCAGTTCTTC	CATSRQGAIPENEQFF